Below, 24 T cell receptor beta chains from the same sample are listed, as sequenced in a study of T cell responses to AZD1222 COVID-19 vaccine. Repertoires were generated with immunoSEQ multiplex PCR, while TCRdb's copy carries only in-frame clones and drops some. The data show 100,000 to 150,000 clones, roughly 91% seen once. The sample in question was peripheral blood, obtained 28 days after the second AZD1222 dose. The origin of the receptors is an adult who received the AZD1222 COVID-19 vaccine.

The V and J genes are TRBV2 and TRBJ2-1, with TRBD2 matching 12 bases. CDR3 size: 16 residues. V shed 5 bases, J shed 2 bases, and the junction held 4 bases outside the gene matches. Per germline, CDR1 SNHLY and CDR2 FYNNEI. CDR3 sequence: CASSRLAGETYNEQFF. The CDR3 DNA reads TGTGCCAGCAGTAGACTAGCGGGAGAGACCTACAATGAGCAGTTCTTC.

The chain combines TRBV15 with TRBJ1-5; D uncertain. This CDR3 comprises 14 residues. The V end lost 5 bases, the J end lost 2 bases, and 10 bases lay between the germline ends. Germline V gene sequence: CDR1 LNHNV, CDR2 YYDKDF (reference sequence). The CDR3 loop is CATSFAEGNQPQHF. CDR3 DNA sequence: TGTGCCACCAGCTTCGCGGAGGGCAATCAGCCCCAGCATTTT.

The V and J genes are TRBV19 and TRBJ1-1, with D maybe TRBD1 (6 bases). Trimming shortened V by 3 bases and J by 5 bases, and 10 bases separated the two germline ends. Per germline, CDR1 LNHDA and CDR2 SQIVND (reference sequence). This CDR3 spans 13 amino acids. The CDR3: CASSMGGRTEAFF. In nucleotides, the CDR3 is TGTGCCAGTAGTATGGGGGGGCGGACTGAAGCTTTCTTT.

The chain links TRBV5-1 to TRBJ2-1, with 10 nucleotides matching TRBD2. V shed 4 bases and J 8 bases; nucleotides not matched to a gene: 9. Germline V gene lookup returns CDR1 SGHRS and CDR2 YFSETQ. The CDR3 sequence is 15 residues long. CDR3 amino acids: CASSPTSGQIDEQFF. The DNA of the CDR3 is TGCGCCAGCAGCCCGACTAGCGGGCAAATCGATGAGCAGTTCTTC.

This rearrangement joins TRBV6-5 to TRBJ1-2, with D possibly TRBD1 on 6 matching bases. Germline V CDR1 and CDR2: MNHEY, SVGAGI. Trimming took 7 bases from V and 4 from J, leaving 13 bases between them. The CDR3 is 13 amino acids. The CDR3 coding sequence is TGTGCCAGCAACAACGGAGGGGGCTATGGCTACACCTTC. Translated, it gives CASNNGGGYGYTF.

The V and J genes are TRBV18 and TRBJ2-5; D is unresolved. Trimming cost V 1 base and J 5 bases, with 11 bases left between them. Germline loops: CDR1 KGHSH, CDR2 LQKENI. This CDR3 region has 14 residues. This chain's CDR3 is CASSPLGLGETQYF. The CDR3 bases are TGTGCCAGCTCACCACTAGGTCTAGGGGAGACCCAGTACTTC.

This chain connects TRBV15 to TRBJ1-1; TRBD1 is a possible D gene (5 bases). The CDR3 is 15 residues long. Trimming removed 1 base from V and 4 bases from J, with 13 bases in between. Germline assignment: CDR1 LNHNV and CDR2 YYDKDF (reference sequence). CDR3 in amino acids: CATSRGSGGGTEAFF. CDR3 in DNA: TGTGCCACCAGCAGAGGGTCGGGGGGAGGCACTGAAGCTTTCTTT.

The CDR3 DNA is TGTGCCAGCAGCTTGGTACAGGGCGGTGAGCAGTTCTTC. This encodes CASSLVQGGEQFF. V is TRBV5-8 and J is TRBJ2-1, with a possible D match to TRBD1 (6 bases). V shed 0 bases and J shed 9 bases, with 10 bases lying between them. The germline CDR1 and CDR2 sequences are SGHTS and YDEGEE. This CDR3 region has 13 residues.

V gene TRBV24-1 combines with J gene TRBJ2-3; TRBD1 agrees at 9 bases. The V gene's germline CDR1 is KGHDR and CDR2 SFDVKD. Losses at the gene ends were 2 bases for V and 8 bases for J; bases not matched to a gene: 7. CDR3 length equals 15 residues. This CDR3 reads CATSDSPGQGGTQYF. The CDR3 DNA follows: TGTGCCACCAGTGATTCCCCGGGACAGGGAGGTACGCAGTATTTT.

This chain connects TRBV5-1 to TRBJ2-7, with D uncertain. The V end lost 1 base, the J end lost 5 bases, and 10 bases lay between the germline ends. Germline assignment: CDR1 SGHRS and CDR2 YFSETQ. The CDR3 runs 13 residues. In nucleotides, the CDR3 is TGCGCCAGCAGCTTGCGCTCTCGTGACGAGCAGTACTTC. Protein: CASSLRSRDEQYF.

The rearrangement joins TRBV4-1 to TRBJ2-7, with D unresolved. CDR1 is MGHRA and CDR2 is YSYEKL in the germline V gene. V was clipped by 3 bases and J by 4 bases, with 4 bases between them. There are 11 residues in the CDR3. The CDR3 sequence: CASSHEYEQYF. The CDR3 DNA is TGCGCCAGCAGCCACGAGTACGAGCAGTACTTC.

The gene calls are TRBV3-1 (or the pseudogene TRBV3-2) and TRBJ2-5; 7 positions match TRBD2. This CDR3 contains 19 residues. The ends lost 4 bases at V and 1 base at J; junction bases unmatched: 18. Germline CDR1 reads LGHDT; CDR2 reads YNNKEL (reference sequence). In DNA form, the CDR3 reads TGTGCCAGCAGCCGTGATGGGCCCCAGGCGGGACTACTCCAAGAGACCCAGTACTTC. This encodes CASSRDGPQAGLLQETQYF.

This chain links TRBV7-3 with TRBJ1-2; 7 bases map to TRBD1. Germline loops: CDR1 SGHTA, CDR2 FQGTGA. Losses at the gene ends were 3 bases for V and 3 bases for J; bases not matched to a gene: 4. The length of the CDR3 is 14 residues. The CDR3 region has the DNA TGTGCCAGCAGCTTGACAGGGTTGGACTATGGCTACACCTTC. Translation: CASSLTGLDYGYTF.

The V and J genes are TRBV30 and TRBJ1-1; no clear D. The V and J ends lost 4 bases and 3 bases respectively, with 18 bases between them. This CDR3 is 15 amino acids long. Per germline, CDR1 GTSNPN and CDR2 SVGIG (reference sequence). The CDR3 bases are TGTGCCTGGACCCTGTCCCTGGCGCGGGACACTGAAGCTTTCTTT. Encoded protein: CAWTLSLARDTEAFF.

The chain carries TRBV19 and TRBJ1-3; D unresolved. The CDR3 sequence is 12 residues long. Germline CDR1 is LNHDA and CDR2 is SQIVND (reference sequence). The V gene lost 11 bases and the J gene lost 4 bases, with 12 bases spanning the gap. The CDR3 spells CASETEGNTIYF. The CDR3 bases are TGTGCCTCGGAGACGGAAGGAAACACCATATATTTT.

The V call is TRBV6-5, the J call TRBJ1-6, with D maybe TRBD1 (5 bases). Germline assignment: CDR1 MNHEY and CDR2 SVGAGI. V was pared by 5 bases and J by 7 bases, with 9 bases between. The CDR3 length is 13 residues. The CDR3 coding sequence is TGTGCCAGCAGTACAGGAGGGAATTCACCCCTCCACTTT. Translation gives CASSTGGNSPLHF.

This chain uses TRBV7-3 with TRBJ2-5; D unresolved. The V and J ends lost 5 bases and 5 bases respectively, with 12 bases between them. This CDR3 spans 13 amino acids. From germline, CDR1 is SGHTA and CDR2 FQGTGA. DNA of the CDR3: TGTGCCAGCAGCCTTCCGGAATATGAGACCCAGTACTTC. Translation: CASSLPEYETQYF.

This sequence joins TRBV11-2 and TRBJ2-3, with D possibly matching TRBD2 (6 bases). Germline V gene lookup returns CDR1 SGHAT and CDR2 FQNNGV. The CDR3 spans 16 residues. Trimming cost V 1 base and J 4 bases, with 15 bases left between them. The CDR3 protein is CASSLGPGTGADTQYF. CDR3 DNA: TGTGCCAGCAGCTTAGGGCCGGGGACGGGGGCAGATACGCAGTATTTT.

This chain joins TRBV25-1 and TRBJ2-7; either TRBD1 or TRBD2 may supply D (5 bases each). V gave up 6 bases and J gave up 3 bases, with 18 bases separating them. The CDR3 runs to 15 residues. In germline, CDR1 is MGHDK, CDR2 SYGVNS. In nucleotides, the CDR3 is TGTGCCAGCAGCCCCCCTAGGGGAGCCGGCTACGAGCAGTACTTC. This encodes CASSPPRGAGYEQYF.

V gene TRBV7-9 combines with J gene TRBJ2-7; the D is unclear. The CDR3 extends over 13 amino acids. Germline-derived CDR1 and CDR2 are SEHNR and FQNEAQ (reference sequence). Deletions cut 1 base from V and 0 bases from J, with 4 bases between. In DNA form, the CDR3 reads TGTGCCAGCAGCTTAGTTAGCTCCTACGAGCAGTACTTC. It is translated as CASSLVSSYEQYF.

This rearrangement joins TRBV12-3 or TRBV12-4 to TRBJ1-5, with D uncertain. CDR3 length equals 12 residues. V lost 2 bases and J 9 bases, leaving 8 bases between the germline ends. In nucleotides, the CDR3 is TGTGCCAGCAGTTTACAGGTTCCGCCCCAGCATTTT. Its protein is CASSLQVPPQHF.

The J gene is TRBJ1-5, the V gene TRBV10-3; D might be TRBD1 (6 bases). CDR1 and CDR2 from the germline V gene are ENHRY and SYGVKD. Trimming removed 10 bases from V and 7 bases from J, with 17 bases in between. The CDR3 contains 13 residues. CDR3 nucleotide sequence: TGTGCCACCAGGACGGGGGCGGAGCAGCCCCAGCATTTT. Protein: CATRTGAEQPQHF.

The CDR3 loop is CASSQETAYYGYTF. CDR3 nucleotide sequence: TGTGCCAGCAGCCAGGAGACAGCCTACTATGGCTACACCTTC. The chain couples TRBV4-2 to TRBJ1-2, with D tentatively TRBD1 (5 bases). CDR1 and CDR2 (germline): LGHNA, YNFKEQ. V shed 3 bases and J shed 3 bases, with 11 bases lying between them. The CDR3 totals 14 residues.

The CDR3 sequence is CASSLVGIGNEQFF. CDR3 DNA sequence: TGCGCCAGCAGCTTGGTGGGGATTGGGAATGAGCAGTTCTTC. The rearrangement links TRBV5-1 to TRBJ2-1; D is undetermined. Deletions cut 0 bases from V and 7 bases from J, with 11 bases between. The CDR3 has 14 residues. The germline gives CDR1 SGHRS, CDR2 YFSETQ.